The TCR beta chain described here comes from a study of blood T cell repertoires in COVID-19. Across the whole study: Sites in the United States, Italy and Spain provided acute and convalescent COVID-19 samples.

Libraries were prepared by immunoSEQ multiplex PCR; TCRdb keeps only in-frame clonotypes and omits some of them. Of 200,000 to 300,000 clones in the sample, more than 80% are singletons; the top ten hold 7.5%. This clone was counted between two and nine times. This CDR3 has 15 residues. Unmatched junction bases numbered 14, after V lost 6 bases and J lost 10 bases. Looked up from germline, CDR1 is MNHNY and CDR2 is SVGAGI (reference sequence). The rearrangement links TRBV6-6 to TRBJ2-3; 9 bases map to TRBD2. The sequenced material came from peripheral blood. This TCR was recovered from a woman older than 75 with COVID-19, enrolled during active disease. The CDR3, as DNA: TGTGCCAGCAGGGATCGGCGGGAGGGCGGCGGGTCGCAGTATTTT. It yields the protein CASRDRREGGGSQYF.